These T cell receptor beta chains were read from a single sample in a study of blood T cell repertoires in COVID-19. Assay: immunoSEQ multiplex PCR; the TCRdb copy retains only in-frame clones and omits some. This repertoire shows roughly 60,000 clones, about 81% found once; its top ten account for 14% to 15%. The sequenced material came from peripheral blood. Receptors originate from a man older than 75 with acute or convalescent COVID-19. CDR3s include the opening cysteine and the closing phenylalanine or tryptophan.

V gene	J gene	CDR3 protein
TRBV5-1	TRBJ1-2	CASSPGGSNYGYTF
TRBV2	TRBJ1-5	CASSWGELNQPQHF
TRBV19	TRBJ2-2	CASTTGAGELFF
TRBV5-5	TRBJ2-3	CASSLVGQSPDTQYF
TRBV7-8	TRBJ2-3	CASSLQGISTDTQYF
TRBV25-1	TRBJ2-4	CASSESGGGVKNIQYF
TRBV7-9	TRBJ2-5	CASSYRGQIQETQYF
TRBV6-5	TRBJ1-2	CASRDRGLANYGYTF
TRBV11-2	TRBJ1-2	CASRAGGDYGYTF
TRBV14	TRBJ2-7	CASSQADYEQYF
TRBV4-1	TRBJ1-4	CASSQGGTGATNEKLFF
TRBV25-1	TRBJ1-2	CASSPRDSLGYTF
TRBV20-1	TRBJ2-7	CSASVGGGAYEQYF
TRBV7-9	TRBJ1-2	CASSLRDRGYGYTF
TRBV2	TRBJ1-2	CASSEGAGYGYTF
TRBV3-1/TRBV3-2	TRBJ1-6	CASRQHLGQADSPLHF
TRBV20-1	TRBJ2-5	CSASAGLAGNQETQYF
TRBV18	TRBJ2-5	CASSPVLGEGTQYF
TRBV29-1	TRBJ2-3	CSVGSRGGHSTDTQYF
TRBV2	TRBJ1-1	CASSRQGRGVTEAFF
TRBV13	TRBJ1-1	CASSSGQGLETEAFF
TRBV5-4	TRBJ2-2	CASSTWTKRGTGELFF
TRBV2	TRBJ2-3	CASSKGRTSTDTQYF
TRBV2	TRBJ2-1	CASRKTGGSSYNEQFF
TRBV27	TRBJ1-2	CASSTGLSHGYTF
TRBV7-2	TRBJ2-7	CASSKGLAGGPVGEQYF
TRBV29-1	TRBJ1-1	CSERDRMGTEAFF
TRBV9	TRBJ1-1	CASSGGTGVYTEAFF
TRBV29-1	TRBJ1-2	CSVADRGGGYTF
TRBV2	TRBJ2-7	CASRQGWDYEQYF
TRBV25-1	TRBJ1-4	CASSEEGWEKLFF
TRBV6-6	TRBJ1-2	CASSQQATNYGYTF
TRBV27	TRBJ1-6	CASSLHPGIENSPLHF
TRBV3-1/TRBV3-2	TRBJ2-5	CASSQDRRRGAQETQYF
TRBV5-1	TRBJ1-2	CASSGTGTVNYGYTF
TRBV6-6	TRBJ1-2	CASSRRPGTGGGYGYTF
TRBV2	TRBJ2-1	CASSLGDRAAFF
TRBV3-1/TRBV3-2	TRBJ2-3	CASSQGASGGGYPQYF
TRBV6-1	TRBJ2-1	CASSERGWAYNEQFF
TRBV5-8	TRBJ1-1	CASSNYSEAFF
TRBV5-6	TRBJ2-6	CASLIRGSGANVLTF
TRBV19	TRBJ1-5	CASSTSGYNQPQHF
TRBV5-5	TRBJ2-5	CASSRTGLLETQYF
TRBV21-1	TRBJ2-5	CASSKGTSRVETQYF
TRBV5-1	TRBJ1-2	CASSLAPGGAGYGYTF
TRBV30	TRBJ1-2	CAWSVQNRNYGYTF
TRBV28	TRBJ1-1	CASSRDRVTEAFF
TRBV6-5	TRBJ1-5	CASSYSNRANQPQHF
TRBV6-6	TRBJ1-6	CASSYDRSSYNSPLHF
TRBV30	TRBJ2-7	CAWSGTGGEQYF
TRBV7-9	TRBJ2-3	CASSWDVGGAGTDTQYF
TRBV19	TRBJ1-1	CASRDRGIAPVVFF
TRBV29-1	TRBJ2-2	CSVETPGELFF
TRBV18	TRBJ1-2	CAARGTALDGYTF